The present T cell receptor beta chain was sequenced within a study of identical twins. Findings of the study overall: It was cross-sectional statistical analysis, not following the same donors, that the conclusions relied on. Fewer insertions characterized abundant cord blood beta clonotypes, whereas memory repertoires showed none. Invariant cells of the MAIT and iNKT types might have partly distorted the zero-insertion analyses.

This clonotype has only a few counts. Its antigen is not identified. Healthy Caucasian donors formed the entire cohort. After removal of 3 bases from V and 2 bases from J, the junction contained 2 bases not matched to a gene. Germline loops: CDR1 DFQATT, CDR2 SNEGSKA (reference sequence). This CDR3 has 13 residues. MiXCR, run by TCRdb on the 5' RACE reads, gives a single entry per CDR3 protein. Among around 960,000 distinct CDR3 sequences listed, approximately 13% were seen once. The same specimen was also included in a second study, on yellow fever vaccine responses in identical twins.

The clonotype comes from a woman under 30 in good health. The sequenced material came from PBMCs. The V gene is TRBV20-1, the J gene TRBJ1-2, with 8 positions matching TRBD1. CDR3 coding DNA: TGCAGTGCTAGGTGGACAGGGAACTATGGCTACACCTTC. Translated, it gives CSARWTGNYGYTF.